This T cell receptor beta chain is drawn from a study of HIV-infected patients and healthy controls. This clonotype was detected only once. The CDR3 contains 17 residues. The germline gives CDR1 SGHRS, CDR2 YFSETQ. Losses at the gene ends were 4 bases for V and 4 bases for J; bases not matched to a gene: 11. All unsorted peripheral T cells were captured because whole blood was used without fractionation. About 450 ng RNA was reverse transcribed with alpha and beta constant-region primers. Separate chain-specific third strand synthesis with multiplexing indices produced the alpha and beta libraries. In TCRdb, the 5' RACE reads were re-called with MiXCR into one record per CDR3 protein. The repertoire holds under 15,000 distinct CDR3 sequences, with roughly a tenth as singletons.

The genes are TRBV5-1 and TRBJ2-3, with 11 bases aligning to TRBD2. The source is an adult in good health. Input material: blood. Here the CDR3 reads CASSDSGTSGSADTQYF. The CDR3 bases are TGCGCCAGCAGCGACTCCGGGACTAGCGGTTCGGCAGATACGCAGTATTTT.